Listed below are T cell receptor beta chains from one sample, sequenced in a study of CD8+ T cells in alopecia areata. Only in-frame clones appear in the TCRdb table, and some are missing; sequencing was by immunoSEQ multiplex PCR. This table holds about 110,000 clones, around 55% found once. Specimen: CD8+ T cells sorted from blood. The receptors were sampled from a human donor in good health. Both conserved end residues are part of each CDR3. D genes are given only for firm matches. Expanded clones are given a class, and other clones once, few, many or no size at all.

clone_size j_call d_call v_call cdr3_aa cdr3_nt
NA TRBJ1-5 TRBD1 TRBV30 CAWDQGQGTTPQHF TGTGCCTGGGACCAAGGACAGGGAACTACCCCCCAGCATTTT
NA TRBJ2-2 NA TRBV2 CASSQGAGELFF TGTGCCAGCAGTCAGGGTGCTGGGGAGCTGTTTTTT
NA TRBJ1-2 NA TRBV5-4 CASSQEGGYYGYTF TGCGCCAGCAGCCAAGAAGGGGGGTACTATGGCTACACCTTC
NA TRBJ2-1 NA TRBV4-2 CASSQEEADEQFF TGTGCCAGCAGCCAAGAGGAGGCCGATGAGCAGTTCTTC
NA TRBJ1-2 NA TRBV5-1 CASSHGTAVYGYTF TGCGCCAGCAGCCATGGGACGGCCGTTTATGGCTACACCTTC
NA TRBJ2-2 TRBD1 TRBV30 CACGTGISYTGELFF TGTGCCTGCGGGACAGGGATTTCGTACACCGGGGAGCTGTTTTTT
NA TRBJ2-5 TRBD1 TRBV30 CAWFRGRETQYF TGTGCCTGGTTCAGGGGGCGGGAGACCCAGTACTTC
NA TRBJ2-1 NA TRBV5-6 CASSFGAYKGQFF TGTGCCAGCAGCTTTGGGGCATATAAGGGGCAGTTCTTC
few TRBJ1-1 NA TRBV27 CASSYNFGNTEAFF TGTGCCAGCAGTTATAATTTTGGGAACACTGAAGCTTTCTTT
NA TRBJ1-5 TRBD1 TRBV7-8 CASSLLGQGVINQPQHF TGTGCCAGCAGCCTACTTGGACAGGGCGTAATTAATCAGCCCCAGCATTTT
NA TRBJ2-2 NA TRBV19 CASRTNTGELFF TGTGCCAGTAGAACGAACACCGGGGAGCTGTTTTTT
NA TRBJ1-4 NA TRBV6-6 CASSYRTGVGEKLFF TGTGCCAGCAGTTACCGTACAGGTGTGGGGGAAAAACTGTTTTTT
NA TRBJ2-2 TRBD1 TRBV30 CAWSVWTTGTGYGRSTGELFF TGTGCCTGGAGTGTATGGACAACCGGGACAGGGTATGGAAGGAGCACCGGGGAGCTGTTTTTT
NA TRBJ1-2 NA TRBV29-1 CSVEDFQGPYGYTF TGCAGCGTTGAAGATTTCCAGGGACCTTATGGCTACACCTTC
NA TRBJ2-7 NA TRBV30 CAWSMGYEQYF TGTGCCTGGAGTATGGGTTACGAGCAGTACTTC
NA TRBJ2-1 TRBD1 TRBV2 CASSVGQGPYNEQFF TGTGCCAGCAGTGTAGGACAGGGACCCTACAATGAGCAGTTCTTC
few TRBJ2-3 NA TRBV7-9 CASSSPDTQYF TGTGCCAGCAGCTCCCCAGATACGCAGTATTTT
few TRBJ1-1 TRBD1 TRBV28 CASSIRGRLPLVSPEAFF TGTGCCAGCAGTATAAGGGGGCGCCTTCCGTTAGTGAGCCCTGAAGCTTTCTTT
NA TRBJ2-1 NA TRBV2 CASRDPGGPNEQFF TGTGCCAGCAGGGACCCGGGGGGCCCCAATGAGCAGTTCTTC